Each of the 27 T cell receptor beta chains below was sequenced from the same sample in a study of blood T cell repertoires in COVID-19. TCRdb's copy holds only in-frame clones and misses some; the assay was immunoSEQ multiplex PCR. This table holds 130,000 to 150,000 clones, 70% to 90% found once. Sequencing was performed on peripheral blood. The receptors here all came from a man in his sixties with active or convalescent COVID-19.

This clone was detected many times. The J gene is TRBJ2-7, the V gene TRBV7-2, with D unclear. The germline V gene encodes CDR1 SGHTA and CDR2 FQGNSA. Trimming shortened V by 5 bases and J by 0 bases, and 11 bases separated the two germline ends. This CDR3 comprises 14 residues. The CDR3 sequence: CASSLGHSSYEQYF. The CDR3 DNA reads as TGTGCCAGCAGCCTCGGTCACAGCTCCTACGAGCAGTACTTC.

The CDR3 region has the DNA TGTGCCAGCAGCTTAGACGGGGGGGTGACAGATACGCAGTATTTT. Protein product: CASSLDGGVTDTQYF. The rearrangement links TRBV7-2 to TRBJ2-3, with 8 bases aligning to TRBD2. The CDR3 is made up of 15 amino acids. Germline trimming cut 1 base from V and 3 bases from J; bases unmatched to any gene: 3. Germline CDR1 and CDR2: SGHTA and FQGNSA.

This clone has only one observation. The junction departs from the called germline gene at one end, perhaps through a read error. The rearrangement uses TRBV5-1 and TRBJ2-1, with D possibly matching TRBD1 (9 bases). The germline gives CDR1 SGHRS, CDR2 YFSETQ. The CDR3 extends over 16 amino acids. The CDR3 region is CASSLGTGLRGEICVF. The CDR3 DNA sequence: TGCGCCAGCAGCTTAGGGACAGGGTTGCGGGGGGAGATTTGTGTCTTC.

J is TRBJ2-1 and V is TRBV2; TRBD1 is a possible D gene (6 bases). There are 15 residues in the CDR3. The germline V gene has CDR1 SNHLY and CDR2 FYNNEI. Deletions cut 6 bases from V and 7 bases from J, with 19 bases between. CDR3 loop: CASRGATKDLNEQFF. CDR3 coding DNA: TGTGCCAGCAGGGGGGCGACCAAAGACTTAAATGAGCAGTTCTTC.

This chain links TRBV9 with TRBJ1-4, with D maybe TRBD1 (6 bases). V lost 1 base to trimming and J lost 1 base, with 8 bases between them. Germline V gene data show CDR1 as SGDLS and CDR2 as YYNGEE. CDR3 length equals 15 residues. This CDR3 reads CASSVTQGTNEKLFF. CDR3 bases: TGTGCCAGCAGCGTAACACAGGGAACTAATGAAAAACTGTTTTTT. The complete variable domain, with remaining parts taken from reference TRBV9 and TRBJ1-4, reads DSGVTQTPKHLITATGQRVTLRCSPRSGDLSVYWYQQSLDQGLQFLIQYYNGEERAKGNILERFSAQQFPDLHSELNLSSLELGDSALYFCASSVTQGTNEKLFFGSGTQLSVL.

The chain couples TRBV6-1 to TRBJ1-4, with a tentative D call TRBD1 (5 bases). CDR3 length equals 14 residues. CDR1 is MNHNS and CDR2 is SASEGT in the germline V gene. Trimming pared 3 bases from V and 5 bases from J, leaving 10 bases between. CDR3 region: CASSEGGINEKLFF. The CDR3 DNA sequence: TGTGCCAGCAGTGAGGGGGGGATCAATGAAAAACTGTTTTTT.

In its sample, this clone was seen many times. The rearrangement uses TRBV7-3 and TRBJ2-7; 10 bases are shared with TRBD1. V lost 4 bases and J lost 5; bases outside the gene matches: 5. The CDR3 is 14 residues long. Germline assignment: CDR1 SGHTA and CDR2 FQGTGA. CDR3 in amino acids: CASSSGQGFDEQYF. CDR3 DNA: TGTGCCAGCAGCTCGGGACAGGGGTTCGACGAGCAGTACTTC.

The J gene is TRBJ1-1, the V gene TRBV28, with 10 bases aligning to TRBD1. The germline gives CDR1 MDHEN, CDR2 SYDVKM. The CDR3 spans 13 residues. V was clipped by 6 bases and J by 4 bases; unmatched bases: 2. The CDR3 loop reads CASRWDRGTEAFF. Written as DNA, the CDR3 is TGTGCCAGCAGATGGGACAGGGGCACTGAAGCTTTCTTT.

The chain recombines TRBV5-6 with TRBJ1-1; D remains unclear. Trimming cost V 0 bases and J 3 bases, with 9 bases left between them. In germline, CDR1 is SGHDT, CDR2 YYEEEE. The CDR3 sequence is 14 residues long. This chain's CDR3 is CASSLGGWDTEAFF. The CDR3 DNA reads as TGTGCCAGCAGCTTGGGAGGTTGGGACACTGAAGCTTTCTTT. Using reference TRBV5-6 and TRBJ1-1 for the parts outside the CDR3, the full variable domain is DAGVTQSPTHLIKTRGQQVTLRCSPKSGHDTVSWYQQALGQGPQFIFQYYEEEERQRGNFPDRFSGHQFPNYSSELNVNALLLGDSALYLCASSLGGWDTEAFFGQGTRLTVV.

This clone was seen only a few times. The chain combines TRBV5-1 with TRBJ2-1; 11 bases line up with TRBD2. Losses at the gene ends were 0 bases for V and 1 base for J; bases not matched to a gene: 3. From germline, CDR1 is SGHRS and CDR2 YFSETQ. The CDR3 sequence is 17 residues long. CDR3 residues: CASSLGPSGGSYNEQFF. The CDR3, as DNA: TGCGCCAGCAGCTTGGGTCCTAGCGGGGGGTCCTACAATGAGCAGTTCTTC.

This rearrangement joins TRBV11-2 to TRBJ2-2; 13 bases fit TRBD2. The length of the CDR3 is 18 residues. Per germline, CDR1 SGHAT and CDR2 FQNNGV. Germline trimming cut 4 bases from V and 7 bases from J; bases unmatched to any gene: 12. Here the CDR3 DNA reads TGTGCCAGCAGCTCCCCGGGCGGACTAGCGGGAGTCCACGGGGAGCTGTTTTTT. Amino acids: CASSSPGGLAGVHGELFF.

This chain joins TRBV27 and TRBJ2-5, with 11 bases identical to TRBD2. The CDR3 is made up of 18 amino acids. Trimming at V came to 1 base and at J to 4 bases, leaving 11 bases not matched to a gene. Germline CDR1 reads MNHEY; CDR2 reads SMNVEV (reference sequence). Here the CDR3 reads CASSLLAGGPRRGETQYF. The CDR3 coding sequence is TGTGCCAGCAGTTTATTAGCGGGAGGGCCTAGACGTGGAGAGACCCAGTACTTC.

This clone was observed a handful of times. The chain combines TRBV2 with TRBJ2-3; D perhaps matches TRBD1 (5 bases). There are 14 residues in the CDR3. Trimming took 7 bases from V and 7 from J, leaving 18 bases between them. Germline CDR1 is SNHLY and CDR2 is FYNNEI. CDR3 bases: TGTGCCAGCATTCTGGGCCCCGCAGGGAATACGCAGTATTTT. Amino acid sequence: CASILGPAGNTQYF. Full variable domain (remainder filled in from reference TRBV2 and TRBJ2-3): EPEVTQTPSHQVTQMGQEVILRCVPISNHLYFYWYRQILGQKVEFLVSFYNNEISEKSEIFDDQFSVERPDGSNFTLKIRSTKLEDSAMYFCASILGPAGNTQYFGPGTRLTVL.

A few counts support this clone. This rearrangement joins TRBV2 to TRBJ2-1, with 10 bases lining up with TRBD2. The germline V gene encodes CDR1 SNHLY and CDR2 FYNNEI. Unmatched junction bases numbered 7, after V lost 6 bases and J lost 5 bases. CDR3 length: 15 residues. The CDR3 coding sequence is TGTGCCAGCAGGGTACTAGCGGGAAGAGACAATGAGCAGTTCTTC. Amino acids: CASRVLAGRDNEQFF. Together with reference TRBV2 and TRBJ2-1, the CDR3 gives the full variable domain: EPEVTQTPSHQVTQMGQEVILRCVPISNHLYFYWYRQILGQKVEFLVSFYNNEISEKSEIFDDQFSVERPDGSNFTLKIRSTKLEDSAMYFCASRVLAGRDNEQFFGPGTRLTVL.

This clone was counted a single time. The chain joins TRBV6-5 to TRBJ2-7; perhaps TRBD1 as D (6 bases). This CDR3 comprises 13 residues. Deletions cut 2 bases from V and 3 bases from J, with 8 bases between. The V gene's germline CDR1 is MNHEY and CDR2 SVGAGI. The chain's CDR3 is CASSYRGSYEQYF. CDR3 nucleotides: TGTGCCAGCAGTTACAGGGGGAGCTACGAGCAGTACTTC.

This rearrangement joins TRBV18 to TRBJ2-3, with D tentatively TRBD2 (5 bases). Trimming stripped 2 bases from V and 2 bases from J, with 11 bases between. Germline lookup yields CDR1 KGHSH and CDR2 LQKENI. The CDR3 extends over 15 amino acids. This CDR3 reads CASSPGAAVTDTQYF. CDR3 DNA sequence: TGTGCCAGCTCACCAGGAGCGGCAGTCACAGATACGCAGTATTTT.

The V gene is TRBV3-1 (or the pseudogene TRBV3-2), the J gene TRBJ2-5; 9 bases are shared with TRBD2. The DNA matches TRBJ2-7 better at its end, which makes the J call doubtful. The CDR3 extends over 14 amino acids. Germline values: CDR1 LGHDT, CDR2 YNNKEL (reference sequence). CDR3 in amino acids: CASSLSLAGYEQYF. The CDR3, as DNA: TGTGCCAGCAGCCTGTCCCTAGCGGGATACGAGCAGTACTTC.

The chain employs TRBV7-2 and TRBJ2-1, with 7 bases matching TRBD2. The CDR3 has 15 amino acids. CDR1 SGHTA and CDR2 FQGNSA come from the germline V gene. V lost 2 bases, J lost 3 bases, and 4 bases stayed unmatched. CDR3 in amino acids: CASSLRAGNYNEQFF. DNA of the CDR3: TGTGCCAGCAGCTTACGAGCGGGAAACTACAATGAGCAGTTCTTC.

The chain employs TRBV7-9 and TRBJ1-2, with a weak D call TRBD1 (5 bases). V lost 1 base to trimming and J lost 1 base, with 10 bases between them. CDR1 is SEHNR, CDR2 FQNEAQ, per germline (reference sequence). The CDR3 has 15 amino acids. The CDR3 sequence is CASSLEGLINYGYTF. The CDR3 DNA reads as TGTGCCAGCAGCTTAGAGGGGCTGATTAACTATGGCTACACCTTC.

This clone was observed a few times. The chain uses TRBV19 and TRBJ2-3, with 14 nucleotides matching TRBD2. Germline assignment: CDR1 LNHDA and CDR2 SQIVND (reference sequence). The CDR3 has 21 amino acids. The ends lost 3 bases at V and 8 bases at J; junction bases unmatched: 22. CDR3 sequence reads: CASSILTLGTSGSKKARTQYF. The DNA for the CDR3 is TGTGCCAGTAGTATCCTTACTCTCGGGACTAGCGGGAGTAAGAAGGCGCGTACGCAGTATTTT.

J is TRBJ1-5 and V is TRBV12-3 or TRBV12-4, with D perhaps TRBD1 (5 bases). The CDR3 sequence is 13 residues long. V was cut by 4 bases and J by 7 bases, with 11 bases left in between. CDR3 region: CASSSLGGQPQHF. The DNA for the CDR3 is TGTGCCAGCAGTTCCCTTGGGGGGCAGCCCCAGCATTTT.

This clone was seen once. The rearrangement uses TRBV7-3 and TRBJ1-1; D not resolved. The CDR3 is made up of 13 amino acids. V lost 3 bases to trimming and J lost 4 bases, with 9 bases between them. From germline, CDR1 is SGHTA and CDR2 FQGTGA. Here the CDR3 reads CASSFFFSTEAFF. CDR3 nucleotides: TGTGCCAGCAGCTTTTTCTTCTCCACTGAAGCTTTCTTT. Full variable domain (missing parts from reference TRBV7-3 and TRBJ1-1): GAGVSQTPSNKVTEKGKYVELRCDPISGHTALYWYRQSLGQGPEFLIYFQGTGAADDSGLPNDRFFAVRPEGSVSTLKIQRTERGDSAVYLCASSFFFSTEAFFGQGTRLTVV.

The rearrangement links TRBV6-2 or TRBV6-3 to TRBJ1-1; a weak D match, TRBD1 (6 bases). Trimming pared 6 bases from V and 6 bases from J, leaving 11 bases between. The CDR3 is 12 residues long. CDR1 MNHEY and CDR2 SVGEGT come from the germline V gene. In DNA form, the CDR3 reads TGTGCCAGCAGCCAGGGACAATCTGAAGCTTTCTTT. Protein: CASSQGQSEAFF.

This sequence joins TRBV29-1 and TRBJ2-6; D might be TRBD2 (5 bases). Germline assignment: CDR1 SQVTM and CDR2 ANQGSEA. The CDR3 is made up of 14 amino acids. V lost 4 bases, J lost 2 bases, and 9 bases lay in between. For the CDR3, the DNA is TGCAGCGTTGTAGGAGGTACTGGGGCCAACGTCCTGACTTTC. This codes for CSVVGGTGANVLTF.

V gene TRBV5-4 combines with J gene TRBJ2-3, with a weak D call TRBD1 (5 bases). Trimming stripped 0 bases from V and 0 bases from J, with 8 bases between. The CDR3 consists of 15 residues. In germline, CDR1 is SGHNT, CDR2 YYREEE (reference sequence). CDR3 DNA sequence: TGTGCCAGCAGCTTGGGGGGCCCTAGCACAGATACGCAGTATTTT. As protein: CASSLGGPSTDTQYF.

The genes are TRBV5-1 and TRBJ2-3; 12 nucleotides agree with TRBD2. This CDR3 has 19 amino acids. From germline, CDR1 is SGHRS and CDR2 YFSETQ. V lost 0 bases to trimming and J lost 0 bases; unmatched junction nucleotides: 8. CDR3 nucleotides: TGCGCCAGCAGCTTGGGACACAGGACTAGCGGGATTAGCACAGATACGCAGTATTTT. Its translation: CASSLGHRTSGISTDTQYF. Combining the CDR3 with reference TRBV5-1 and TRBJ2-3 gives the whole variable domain KAGVTQTPRYLIKTRGQQVTLSCSPISGHRSVSWYQQTPGQGLQFLFEYFSETQRNKGNFPGRFSGRQFSNSRSEMNVSTLELGDSALYLCASSLGHRTSGISTDTQYFGPGTRLTVL.

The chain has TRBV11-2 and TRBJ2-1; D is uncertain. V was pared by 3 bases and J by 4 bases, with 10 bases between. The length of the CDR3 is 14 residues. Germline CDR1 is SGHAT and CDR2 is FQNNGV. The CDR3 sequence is CASSLGQRYNEQFF. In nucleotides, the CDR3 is TGTGCCAGCAGCTTGGGCCAGAGATACAATGAGCAGTTCTTC.